This TCR beta chain was captured in a study of blood T cell repertoires in COVID-19. Sequencing was performed with immunoSEQ multiplex PCR; in TCRdb, only in-frame clones are kept and a portion is missing. This sample has about 280,000 clones; about 85% occur once, and the top ten carry 2.5% to 3%. Trimming at V came to 2 bases and at J to 7 bases, leaving 11 bases not matched to a gene. The germline V gene has CDR1 SGHDT and CDR2 YYEEEE. The CDR3 runs 17 residues. The J gene is TRBJ2-2, the V gene TRBV5-6; TRBD2 matches at 10 bases. The sample consisted of PBMCs or T cells enriched from blood (not recorded which). The TCR originated in a woman aged 45-65 years who had recovered from COVID-19. CDR3: CASSLRGSGGSGGELFF. CDR3 in DNA: TGTGCCAGCAGCTTAAGAGGTAGCGGGGGGAGCGGCGGGGAGCTGTTTTTT. The full variable domain, with the rest looked up from reference TRBV5-6 and TRBJ2-2, is DAGVTQSPTHLIKTRGQQVTLRCSPKSGHDTVSWYQQALGQGPQFIFQYYEEEERQRGNFPDRFSGHQFPNYSSELNVNALLLGDSALYLCASSLRGSGGSGGELFFGEGSRLTVL.